This T cell receptor beta chain was retrieved from a study of blood T cell repertoires in COVID-19 (dated by TCRdb to 2018 to 2021). Notes on the research overall: Samples from collaborators originated in the United States, Italy and Spain and spanned both the acute and convalescent phases of COVID-19. The dataset comprised deeply sampled blood TCRbeta repertoires from subjects exposed to, actively infected with, or recovered from COVID-19. The samples were drawn from two sources: the first 160 participants of the ongoing ImmuneRACE study, and over 950 subjects contributed by 6 global collaborators. The repertoires were made available in a free public database intended to serve as a resource for research on the immune response to SARS-CoV-2. Where HLA class I and class II types were available, the types were taken from metadata supplied by the sample provider, not from assay-based typing. The prospective study material was composed of cDNA or gDNA derived from T cells, B-cell-depleted T cells, or PBMCs. Sample metadata almost always included a de-identified subject ID, COVID-19 status, age in years and sex.

Collaborating institutions collected whole blood in K2EDTA tubes following their own protocols. For TCRbeta analysis, collaborator samples were shipped as frozen whole blood, as isolated PBMCs, or as DNA extracted from either sample type. The paper's findings and limits, for the study overall: The quantity of clinical and demographic metadata differed by source and by participant and was supplied without curation.

With respect to this clone: Its recognized antigen is unknown. Within one base of it there is no much larger clone, and no base qualities were kept.

The immunoSEQ Assay, a bias-controlled multiplex PCR, was used to amplify TCRbeta CDR3 regions from genomic DNA. The published analysis was carried out like this. Nucleated cell counts per sample were estimated from amplification of reference gene primers within the assay. Sequence reads were collapsed and filtered to measure the absolute abundance of every unique TCRbeta CDR3 rearrangement. Productive Simpson clonality was computed per sample as the square root of Simpson's diversity index over productive rearrangements. What TCRdb holds here is the immuneACCESS table cut down to in-frame rearrangements. Part of the clones is not present; checked against another copy, under half of the missing clones reflect an unresolved V gene, and the others are unexplained. That table furnishes V, J and clone size, whereas the DNA furnished D and trimming. For this sample there are around 250,000 clones; around 87% appear just once. About 4% of the sample lies in the top ten.

The source of this sequence is a young man with active or convalescent COVID-19. The sample consisted of peripheral blood.

The nucleotide sequence is TGTGCCAGCAGCCCAACGGCGGGGACCCAGTACTTC. Its protein is CASSPTAGTQYF. The rearrangement joined TRBV28 to TRBJ2-5, with TRBD2 as a weak D call on 5 bases. V was cut back by 6 bases and J by 7 bases, leaving a gap of 12 bases between them. Taken from cysteine to phenylalanine, the CDR3 has 12 residues. The CDR3 DNA has 36 bases and is translated from base 1. Sequences MDHEN (CDR1) and SYDVKM (CDR2) are obtained from the germline V gene.